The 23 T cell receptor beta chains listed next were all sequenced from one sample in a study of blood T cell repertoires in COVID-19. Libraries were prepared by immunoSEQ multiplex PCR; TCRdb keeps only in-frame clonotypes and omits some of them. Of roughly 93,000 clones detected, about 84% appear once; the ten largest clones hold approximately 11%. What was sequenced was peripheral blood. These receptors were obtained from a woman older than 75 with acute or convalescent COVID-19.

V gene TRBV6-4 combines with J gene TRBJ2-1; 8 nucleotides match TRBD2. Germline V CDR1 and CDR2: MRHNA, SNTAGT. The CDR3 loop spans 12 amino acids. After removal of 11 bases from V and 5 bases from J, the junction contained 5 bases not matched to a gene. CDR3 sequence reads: CAPGLADNEQFF. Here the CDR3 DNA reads TGTGCCCCCGGACTAGCAGACAATGAGCAGTTCTTC.

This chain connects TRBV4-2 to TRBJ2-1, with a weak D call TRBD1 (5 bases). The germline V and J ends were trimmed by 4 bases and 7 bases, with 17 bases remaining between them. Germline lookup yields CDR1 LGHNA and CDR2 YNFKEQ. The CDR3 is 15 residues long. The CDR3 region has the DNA TGTGCCAGCAGCCTCACAGGTGGGTCTGGGAATGAGCAGTTCTTC. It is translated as CASSLTGGSGNEQFF.

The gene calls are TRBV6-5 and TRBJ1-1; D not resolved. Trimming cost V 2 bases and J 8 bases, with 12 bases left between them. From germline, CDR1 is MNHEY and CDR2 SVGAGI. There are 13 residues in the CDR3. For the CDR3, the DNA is TGTGCCAGCAGTTACAACTCAGGCAAGGAAGCTTTCTTT. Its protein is CASSYNSGKEAFF.

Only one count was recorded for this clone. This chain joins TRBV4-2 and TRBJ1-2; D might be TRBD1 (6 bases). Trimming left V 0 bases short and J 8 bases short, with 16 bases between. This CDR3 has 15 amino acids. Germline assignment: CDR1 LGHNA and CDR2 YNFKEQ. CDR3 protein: CASSQDLGGAQGYTF. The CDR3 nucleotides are TGTGCCAGCAGCCAAGATCTGGGGGGGGCGCAAGGCTACACCTTC.

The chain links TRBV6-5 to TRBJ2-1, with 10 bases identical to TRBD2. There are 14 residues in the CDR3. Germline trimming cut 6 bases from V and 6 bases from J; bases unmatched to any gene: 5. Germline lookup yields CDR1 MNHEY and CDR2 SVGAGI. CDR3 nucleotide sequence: TGTGCCAGCAGGAGCGGGGGGGCCAGCAATGAGCAGTTCTTC. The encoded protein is CASRSGGASNEQFF.

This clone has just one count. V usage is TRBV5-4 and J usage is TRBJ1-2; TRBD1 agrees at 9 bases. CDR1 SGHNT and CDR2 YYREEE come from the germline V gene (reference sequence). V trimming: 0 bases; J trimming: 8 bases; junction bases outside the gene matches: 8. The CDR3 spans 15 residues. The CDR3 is CASSLAPGQGGGYTF. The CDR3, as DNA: TGTGCCAGCAGCTTGGCCCCGGGACAGGGCGGCGGCTACACCTTC.

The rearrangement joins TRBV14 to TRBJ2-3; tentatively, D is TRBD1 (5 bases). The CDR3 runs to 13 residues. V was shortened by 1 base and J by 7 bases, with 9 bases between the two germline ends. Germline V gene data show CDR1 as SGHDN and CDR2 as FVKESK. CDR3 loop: CASSQVWGHTQYF. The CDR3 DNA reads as TGTGCCAGCAGCCAAGTCTGGGGCCATACGCAGTATTTT.

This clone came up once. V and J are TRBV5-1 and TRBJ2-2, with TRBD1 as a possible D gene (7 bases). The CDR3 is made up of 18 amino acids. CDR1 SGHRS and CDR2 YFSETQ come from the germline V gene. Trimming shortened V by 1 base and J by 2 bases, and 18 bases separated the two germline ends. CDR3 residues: CASSLRPPGGSNTGELFF. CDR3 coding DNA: TGCGCCAGCAGCTTGCGCCCCCCAGGGGGGAGTAACACCGGGGAGCTGTTTTTT. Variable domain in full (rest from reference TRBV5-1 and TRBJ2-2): KAGVTQTPRYLIKTRGQQVTLSCSPISGHRSVSWYQQTPGQGLQFLFEYFSETQRNKGNFPGRFSGRQFSNSRSEMNVSTLELGDSALYLCASSLRPPGGSNTGELFFGEGSRLTVL.

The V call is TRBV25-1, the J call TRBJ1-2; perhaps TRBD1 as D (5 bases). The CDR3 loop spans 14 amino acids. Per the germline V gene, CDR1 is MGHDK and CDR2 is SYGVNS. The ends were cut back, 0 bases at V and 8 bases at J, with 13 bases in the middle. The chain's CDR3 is CASSEYTPEGGYTF. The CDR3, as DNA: TGTGCCAGCAGTGAATATACACCGGAGGGGGGCTACACCTTC.

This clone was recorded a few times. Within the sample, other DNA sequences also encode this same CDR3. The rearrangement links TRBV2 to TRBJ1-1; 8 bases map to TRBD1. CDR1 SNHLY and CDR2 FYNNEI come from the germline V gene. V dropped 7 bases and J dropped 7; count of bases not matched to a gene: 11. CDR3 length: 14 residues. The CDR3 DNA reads TGTGCCAGCACCCTCCGGGACAGGCGCAATGAAGCTTTCTTT. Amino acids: CASTLRDRRNEAFF.

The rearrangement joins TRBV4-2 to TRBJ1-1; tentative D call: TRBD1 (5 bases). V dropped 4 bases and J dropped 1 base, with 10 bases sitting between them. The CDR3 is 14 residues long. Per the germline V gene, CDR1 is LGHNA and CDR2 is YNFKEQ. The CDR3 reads CASSPPDKNTEAFF. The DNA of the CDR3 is TGTGCCAGCAGCCCTCCGGACAAGAACACTGAAGCTTTCTTT.

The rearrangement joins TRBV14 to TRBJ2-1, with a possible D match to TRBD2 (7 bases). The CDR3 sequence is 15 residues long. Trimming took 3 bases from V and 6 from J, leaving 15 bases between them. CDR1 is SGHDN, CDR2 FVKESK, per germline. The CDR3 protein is CASSHVGGASNEQFF. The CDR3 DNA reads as TGTGCCAGCAGCCATGTGGGGGGGGCCTCCAATGAGCAGTTCTTC.

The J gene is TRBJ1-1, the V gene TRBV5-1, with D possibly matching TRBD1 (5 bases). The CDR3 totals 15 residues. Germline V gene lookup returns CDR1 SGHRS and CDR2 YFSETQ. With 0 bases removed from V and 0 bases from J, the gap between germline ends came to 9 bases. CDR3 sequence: CASSLAGRMNTEAFF. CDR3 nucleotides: TGCGCCAGCAGCTTGGCAGGGAGGATGAACACTGAAGCTTTCTTT. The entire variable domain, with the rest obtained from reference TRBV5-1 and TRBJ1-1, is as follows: KAGVTQTPRYLIKTRGQQVTLSCSPISGHRSVSWYQQTPGQGLQFLFEYFSETQRNKGNFPGRFSGRQFSNSRSEMNVSTLELGDSALYLCASSLAGRMNTEAFFGQGTRLTVV.

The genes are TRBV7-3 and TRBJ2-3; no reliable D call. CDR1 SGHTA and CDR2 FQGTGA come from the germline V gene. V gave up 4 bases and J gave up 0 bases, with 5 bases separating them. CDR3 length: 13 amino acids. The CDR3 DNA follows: TGTGCCAGCAGCTCCGGTAGCACAGATACGCAGTATTTT. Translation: CASSSGSTDTQYF.

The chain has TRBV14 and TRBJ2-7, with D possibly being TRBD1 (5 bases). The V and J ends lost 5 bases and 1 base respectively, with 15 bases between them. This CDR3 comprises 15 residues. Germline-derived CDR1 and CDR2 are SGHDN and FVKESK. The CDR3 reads CASSFLGRGSYEQYV. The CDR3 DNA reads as TGTGCCAGCAGCTTCCTGGGGCGTGGATCCTACGAGCAGTACGTC.

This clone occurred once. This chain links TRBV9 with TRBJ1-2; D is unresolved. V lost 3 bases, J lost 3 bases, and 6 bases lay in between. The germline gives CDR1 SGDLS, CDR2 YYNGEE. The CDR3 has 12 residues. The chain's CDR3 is CASSAYDYGYTF. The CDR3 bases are TGTGCCAGCAGCGCCTATGACTATGGCTACACCTTC.

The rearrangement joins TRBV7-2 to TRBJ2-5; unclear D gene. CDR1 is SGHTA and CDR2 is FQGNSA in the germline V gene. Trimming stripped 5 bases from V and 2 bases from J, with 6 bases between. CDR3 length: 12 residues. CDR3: CASSPTQETQYF. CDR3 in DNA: TGTGCCAGCAGCCCCACTCAAGAGACCCAGTACTTC.

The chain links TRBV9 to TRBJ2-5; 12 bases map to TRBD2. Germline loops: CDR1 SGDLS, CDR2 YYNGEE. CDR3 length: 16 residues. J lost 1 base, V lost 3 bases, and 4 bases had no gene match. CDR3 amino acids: CASSAASGGAQETQYF. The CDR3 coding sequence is TGTGCCAGCAGCGCCGCTAGCGGGGGGGCCCAAGAGACCCAGTACTTC. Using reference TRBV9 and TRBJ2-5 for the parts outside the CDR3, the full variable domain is DSGVTQTPKHLITATGQRVTLRCSPRSGDLSVYWYQQSLDQGLQFLIQYYNGEERAKGNILERFSAQQFPDLHSELNLSSLELGDSALYFCASSAASGGAQETQYFGPGTRLLVL.

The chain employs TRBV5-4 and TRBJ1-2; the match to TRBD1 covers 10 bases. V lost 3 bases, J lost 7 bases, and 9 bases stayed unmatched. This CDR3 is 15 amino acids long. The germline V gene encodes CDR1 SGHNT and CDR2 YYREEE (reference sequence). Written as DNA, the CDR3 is TGTGCCAGCAGCTACCGGGACAGGGGCTTTGGTGGCTACACCTTC. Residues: CASSYRDRGFGGYTF.

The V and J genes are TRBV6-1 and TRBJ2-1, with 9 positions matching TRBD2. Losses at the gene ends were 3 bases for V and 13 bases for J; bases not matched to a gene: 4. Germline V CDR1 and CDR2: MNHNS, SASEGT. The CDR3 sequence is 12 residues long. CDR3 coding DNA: TGTGCCAGCAGTGATAGCGGGGGAGGTCAGTTCTTC. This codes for CASSDSGGGQFF.

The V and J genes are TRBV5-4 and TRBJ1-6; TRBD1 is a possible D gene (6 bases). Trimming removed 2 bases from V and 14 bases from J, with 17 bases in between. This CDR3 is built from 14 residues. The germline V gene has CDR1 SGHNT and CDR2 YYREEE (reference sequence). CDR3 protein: CASSLDRLAGALHF. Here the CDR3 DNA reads TGTGCCAGCAGCTTAGACAGGCTGGCGGGGGCCCTCCACTTT.

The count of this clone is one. The CDR3 sequence: CASKLAGAVNEQFF. The CDR3 coding sequence is TGTGCCAGCAAACTAGCGGGGGCCGTCAATGAGCAGTTCTTC. This chain uses TRBV5-4 with TRBJ2-1; 11 nucleotides line up with TRBD2. The CDR3 has 14 residues. Germline V lookup: CDR1 SGHNT, CDR2 YYREEE (reference sequence). With 6 bases clipped from V and 6 bases from J, the junction kept 5 bases outside the gene matches.

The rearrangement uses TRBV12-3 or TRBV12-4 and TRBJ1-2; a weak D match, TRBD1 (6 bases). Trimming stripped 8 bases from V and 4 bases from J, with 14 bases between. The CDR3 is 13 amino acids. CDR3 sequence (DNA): TGTGCCAGCGGATTACAGGGCCCCTATGGCTACACCTTC. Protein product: CASGLQGPYGYTF.